This T cell receptor (beta chain) was identified in a study of cytomegalovirus exposure and HLA in healthy donors (dated by TCRdb to the late 2010s). Concerning the study at large: A later analysis indicated that the 120 validation repertoires were generated on the platform also employed for the approximately 670 repertoires of the first cohort. The study was designed to test whether signatures of past pathogen exposure could be identified by cataloging public T cell receptors. A separate validation cohort of more than 100 different subjects was used in addition to the roughly 670-subject first cohort. To predict cytomegalovirus infection status, the study brought together high-throughput TCR immunosequencing, statistical association of individual TCRs with disease status, and machine learning. General study outcomes and caveats: The study listed approximately 150 TCR beta chains as associated with cytomegalovirus. The authors suggested that the approach could potentially be generalized to other disease states and immunological phenotypes. In a later analysis, TCRs clustered in the first cohort were found to also tend to co-occur in the 120 or so validation repertoires, with about 94% of cluster scores above 0. The classifier was reported to diagnose cytomegalovirus status with high specificity and sensitivity in both the original cohort and the validation cohort. All 120 or so repertoires were used to score co-occurrence in the validation cohort in a later analysis, because that analysis had no HLA typing for the cohort. While some public TCRs were present in many individuals, most TCR sequences turned up only very rarely across donors. A few of the identified cytomegalovirus-associated TCR beta chains were confirmed in vitro to be specific for cytomegalovirus antigens.

On this clone itself: It has no known antigen specificity. Per-base qualities were not stored, and no clone one base away is much larger.

V drops 0 bases and J drops 4 bases, leaving 19 bases in between. Including cysteine and phenylalanine, the CDR3 has 18 amino acids. Just CDR3 DNA is preserved here, 54 bases in frame from base 1. CDR1 and CDR2 are drawn from the germline V gene: MGHDK, SYGVNS. Library method: the immunoSEQ multiplex PCR assay. Per the source publication's procedure: A statistical classification framework was developed to diagnose cytomegalovirus status using the catalog of TCR beta chain sequences. The table comes from immuneACCESS by way of TCRdb, which keeps in-frame sequences with V and J called. Part of the clones is missing from these tables; in studies checked, under half for an unresolved V gene and the rest for unknown reasons. That table supplies the V and J calls and clone size; D and trimming were determined from the DNA. Recorded for this sample are 140,000 to 150,000 clones; 90% to 95% of them occurred a single time. The ten largest make up about 0.7% of the sample.

Donors formed part of the validation cohort, which comprised over a hundred subjects and was distinct from the first cohort of several hundred subjects. The chain is assembled from TRBV25-1 and TRBJ2-1, with the D segment identity uncertain. Source material: PBMCs. The clonotype comes from a man younger than 35 in good health and CMV-seronegative. DNA sequence: TGTGCCAGCAGTGAATATAGACTTCTCCCGGCCCATTACAATGAGCAGTTCTTC. It encodes CASSEYRLLPAHYNEQFF.